One and the same sample provided the 7 T cell receptor beta chains below, sequenced in a study of cytomegalovirus exposure and HLA in healthy donors. Both 60 Vbeta primers and 13 Jbeta primers went into the PCR. Assay: immunoSEQ multiplex PCR; the TCRdb copy retains only in-frame clones and omits some. The sample lists more than 120,000 clones; about 80% were seen once. Sequencing was performed on PBMCs. The receptors stem from a woman between 40 and 55 years old in good health and CMV-seropositive.

The rearrangement uses TRBV5-1 and TRBJ1-2; D is possibly TRBD1 (6 bases). Germline V gene lookup returns CDR1 SGHRS and CDR2 YFSETQ. V lost 4 bases and J 6 bases, leaving 22 bases between the germline ends. This CDR3 has 16 amino acids. CDR3 amino acids: CASSRSTGKRGDGYTF. The CDR3, as DNA: TGCGCCAGCAGCAGGTCCACAGGGAAAAGGGGCGATGGCTACACCTTC. Filled out from reference TRBV5-1 and TRBJ1-2, the complete variable domain reads KAGVTQTPRYLIKTRGQQVTLSCSPISGHRSVSWYQQTPGQGLQFLFEYFSETQRNKGNFPGRFSGRQFSNSRSEMNVSTLELGDSALYLCASSRSTGKRGDGYTFGSGTRLTVV.

The chain combines TRBV5-1 with TRBJ1-2; D gene uncertain. V was pared by 0 bases and J by 5 bases, with 20 bases between. CDR3 length: 17 residues. Germline assignment: CDR1 SGHRS and CDR2 YFSETQ. CDR3 loop: CASSLVPQGSLLYGYTF. CDR3 coding DNA: TGCGCCAGCAGCTTGGTTCCTCAAGGGAGTCTCCTTTATGGCTACACCTTC. The complete variable domain, with remaining parts taken from reference TRBV5-1 and TRBJ1-2, reads KAGVTQTPRYLIKTRGQQVTLSCSPISGHRSVSWYQQTPGQGLQFLFEYFSETQRNKGNFPGRFSGRQFSNSRSEMNVSTLELGDSALYLCASSLVPQGSLLYGYTFGSGTRLTVV.

The V call is TRBV6-1, the J call TRBJ1-1, with D unclear. V lost 0 bases and J lost 5, with 19 bases in between. Looked up from germline, CDR1 is MNHNS and CDR2 is SASEGT. The CDR3 sequence is 17 residues long. DNA of the CDR3: TGTGCCAGCAGTGAAGCGCTCGGCTTTCGGAGGAGTACTGAAGCTTTCTTT. It encodes CASSEALGFRRSTEAFF.

The gene calls are TRBV9 and TRBJ1-1; D is unresolved. The length of the CDR3 is 13 residues. V was pared by 4 bases and J by 4 bases, with 11 bases between. From germline, CDR1 is SGDLS and CDR2 YYNGEE. The CDR3 DNA is TGTGCCAGCAGCCCCCGGCGAGGCACTGAAGCTTTCTTT. Encoded protein: CASSPRRGTEAFF.

The chain couples TRBV6-1 to TRBJ1-3, with TRBD1 identical over 7 bases. The V gene end was trimmed by 2 bases and the J gene end by 0 bases; junction bases not matched to a gene: 7. CDR1 and CDR2 from the germline V gene are MNHNS and SASEGT. The CDR3 totals 17 residues. The CDR3 DNA sequence: TGTGCCAGCAGTGAAACGGGACAGCTTTACTCTGGAAACACCATATATTTT. It yields the protein CASSETGQLYSGNTIYF.

The chain uses TRBV28 and TRBJ1-2, with a weak D call TRBD1 (6 bases). The CDR3 is 15 residues long. CDR1 is MDHEN, CDR2 SYDVKM, per germline. V was cut by 3 bases and J by 3 bases, with 14 bases left in between. The CDR3 sequence: CASSFPEQGDYGYTF. The CDR3 coding sequence is TGTGCCAGCAGTTTCCCCGAACAGGGAGACTATGGCTACACCTTC.

The chain combines TRBV5-1 with TRBJ2-5; no reliable D call. The CDR3 is 12 amino acids. Germline V lookup: CDR1 SGHRS, CDR2 YFSETQ. The germline V and J ends were trimmed by 0 bases and 5 bases, with 5 bases remaining between them. The CDR3 region has the DNA TGCGCCAGCAGCTTGGTTTCGGAGACCCAGTACTTC. Encoded protein: CASSLVSETQYF. The variable domain in full, with the rest retrieved from reference TRBV5-1 and TRBJ2-5, is KAGVTQTPRYLIKTRGQQVTLSCSPISGHRSVSWYQQTPGQGLQFLFEYFSETQRNKGNFPGRFSGRQFSNSRSEMNVSTLELGDSALYLCASSLVSETQYFGPGTRLLVL.